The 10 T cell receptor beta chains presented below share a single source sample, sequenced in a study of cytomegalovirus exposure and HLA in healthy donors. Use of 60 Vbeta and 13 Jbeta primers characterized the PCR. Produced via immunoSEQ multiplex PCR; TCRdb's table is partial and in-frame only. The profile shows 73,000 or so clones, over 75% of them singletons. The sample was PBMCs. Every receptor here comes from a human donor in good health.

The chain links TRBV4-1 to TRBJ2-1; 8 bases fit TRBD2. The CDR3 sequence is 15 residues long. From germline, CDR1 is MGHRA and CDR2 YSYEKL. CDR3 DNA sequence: TGCGCTAGCGCGGGGGAAGGGACTAGGAACGGTGAGCAGTTCTTC. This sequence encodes CASAGEGTRNGEQFF.

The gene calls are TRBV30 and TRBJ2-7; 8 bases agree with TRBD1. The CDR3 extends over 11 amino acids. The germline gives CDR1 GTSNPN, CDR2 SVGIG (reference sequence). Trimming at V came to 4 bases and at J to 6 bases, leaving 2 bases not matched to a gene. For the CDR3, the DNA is TGTGCCTGGACAACAGGGGGCGAGCAGTACTTC. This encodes CAWTTGGEQYF.

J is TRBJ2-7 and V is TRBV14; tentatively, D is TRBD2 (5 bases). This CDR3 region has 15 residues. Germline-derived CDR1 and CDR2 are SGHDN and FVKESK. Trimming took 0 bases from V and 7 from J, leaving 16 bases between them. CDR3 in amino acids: CASSQELAGVSEQYF. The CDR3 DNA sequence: TGTGCCAGCAGCCAAGAACTGGCGGGTGTAAGTGAGCAGTACTTC.

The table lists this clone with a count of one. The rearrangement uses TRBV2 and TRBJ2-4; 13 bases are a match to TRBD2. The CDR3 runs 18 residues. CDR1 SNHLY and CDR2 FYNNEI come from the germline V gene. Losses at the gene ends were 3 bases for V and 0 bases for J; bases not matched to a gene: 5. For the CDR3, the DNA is TGTGCCAGCAGTGACGGGACTAGCGGGGTACTAGCCAAAAACATTCAGTACTTC. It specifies CASSDGTSGVLAKNIQYF.

The DNA for the CDR3 is TGTGCCAGCAGTCCTGACAGGGGTTATGGCTACACCTTC. Its protein is CASSPDRGYGYTF. The chain combines TRBV27 with TRBJ1-2; 8 nucleotides align to TRBD1. This CDR3 region has 13 residues. V dropped 5 bases and J dropped 5; count of bases not matched to a gene: 4. CDR1 and CDR2 (germline): MNHEY, SMNVEV (reference sequence).

The DNA of the CDR3 is TGTGCCAGTAGTTCAGGCGGACTAGCGGCGTACGAGCAGTACTTC. Its translation is CASSSGGLAAYEQYF. The chain has TRBV19 and TRBJ2-7; 10 bases map to TRBD2. Trimming took 5 bases from V and 4 from J; bases not matched to a gene: 8. From germline, CDR1 is LNHDA and CDR2 SQIVND (reference sequence). The CDR3 loop spans 15 amino acids.

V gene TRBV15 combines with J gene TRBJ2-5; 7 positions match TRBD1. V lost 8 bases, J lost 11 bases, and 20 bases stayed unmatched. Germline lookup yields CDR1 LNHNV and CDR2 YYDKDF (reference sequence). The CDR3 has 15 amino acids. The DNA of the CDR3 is TGTGCCACCGCGACAGGGAACATGGTCCCCCCCGGGCAGTACTTC. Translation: CATATGNMVPPGQYF.

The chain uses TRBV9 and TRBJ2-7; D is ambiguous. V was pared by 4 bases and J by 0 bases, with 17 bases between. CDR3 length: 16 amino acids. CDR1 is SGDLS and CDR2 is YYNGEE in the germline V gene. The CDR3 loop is CASSPHVTGPSYEQYF. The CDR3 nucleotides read TGTGCCAGCAGCCCACATGTTACGGGTCCCTCCTACGAGCAGTACTTC.

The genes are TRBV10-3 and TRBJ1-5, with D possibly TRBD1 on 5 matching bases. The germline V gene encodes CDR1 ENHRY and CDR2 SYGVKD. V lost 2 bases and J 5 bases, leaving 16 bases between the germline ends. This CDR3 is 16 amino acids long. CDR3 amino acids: CAISEPREGPDQPQHF. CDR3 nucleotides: TGTGCCATCAGTGAGCCCAGGGAGGGCCCGGATCAGCCCCAGCATTTT.

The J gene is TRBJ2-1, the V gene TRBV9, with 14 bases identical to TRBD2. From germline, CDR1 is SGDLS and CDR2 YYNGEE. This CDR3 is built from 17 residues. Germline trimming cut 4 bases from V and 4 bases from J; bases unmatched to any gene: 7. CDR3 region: CASSPRLAGGHYNEQFF. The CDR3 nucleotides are TGTGCCAGCAGCCCGAGACTAGCGGGGGGGCATTACAATGAGCAGTTCTTC.